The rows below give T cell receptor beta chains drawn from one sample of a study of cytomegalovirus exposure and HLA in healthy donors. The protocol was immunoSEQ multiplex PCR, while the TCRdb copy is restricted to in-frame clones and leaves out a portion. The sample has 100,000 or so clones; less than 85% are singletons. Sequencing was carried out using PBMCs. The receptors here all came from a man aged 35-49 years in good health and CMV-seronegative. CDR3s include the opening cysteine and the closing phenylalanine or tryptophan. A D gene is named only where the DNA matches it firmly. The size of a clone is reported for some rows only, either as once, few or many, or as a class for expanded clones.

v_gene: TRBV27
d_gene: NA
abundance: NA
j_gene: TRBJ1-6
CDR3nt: TGTGCCAGCAGTGAGCGGGGACGGTATAATTCACCCCTCCACTTT
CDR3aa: CASSERGRYNSPLHF

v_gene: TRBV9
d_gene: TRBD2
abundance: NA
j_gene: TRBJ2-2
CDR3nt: TGTGCCAGCAGCGTAGGACTAGCGGGGGGCGTAGCGAACACCGGGGAGCTGTTTTTT
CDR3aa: CASSVGLAGGVANTGELFF

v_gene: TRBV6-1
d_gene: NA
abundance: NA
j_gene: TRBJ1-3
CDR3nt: TGTGCCAGCACCCCAGGGAACGAAAACACCATATATTTT
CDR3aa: CASTPGNENTIYF

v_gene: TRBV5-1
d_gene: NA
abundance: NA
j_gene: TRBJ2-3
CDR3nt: TGCGCCAGCAGTCAGGAGACTAGGGATACGCAGTATTTT
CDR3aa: CASSQETRDTQYF

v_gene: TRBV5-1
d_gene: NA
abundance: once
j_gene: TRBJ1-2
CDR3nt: TGCGCCAGCAGCTTGGGAATCAGGGTTTCAGCTAACTATGGCTACACCTTC
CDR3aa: CASSLGIRVSANYGYTF

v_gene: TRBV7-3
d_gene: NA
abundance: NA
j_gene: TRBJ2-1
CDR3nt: TGTGCCAGCAGCTTAATGGGCTCAGGGGTTGAGCAGTTCTTC
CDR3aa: CASSLMGSGVEQFF

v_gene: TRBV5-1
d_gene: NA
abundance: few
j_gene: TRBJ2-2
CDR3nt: TGCGCCAGCAGCCGCATTACAGGCGTGGGGACCGGGGAGCTGTTTTTT
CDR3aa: CASSRITGVGTGELFF

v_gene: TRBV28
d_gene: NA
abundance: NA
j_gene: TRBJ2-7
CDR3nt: TGTGCCAGCAGGTTCGGAGTGTACGAGCAGTACTTC
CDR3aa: CASRFGVYEQYF

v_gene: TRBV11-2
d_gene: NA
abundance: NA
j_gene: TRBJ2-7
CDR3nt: TGTGCCAGCACCTTTTTAGGGGTCCGGGTCTACGAGCAGTACTTC
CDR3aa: CASTFLGVRVYEQYF

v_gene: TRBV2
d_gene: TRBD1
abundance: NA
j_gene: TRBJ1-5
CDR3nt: TGTGCCAGCAGTCCGGGACAGGGTGCTTGGGGGCCCCAGCATTTT
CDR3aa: CASSPGQGAWGPQHF

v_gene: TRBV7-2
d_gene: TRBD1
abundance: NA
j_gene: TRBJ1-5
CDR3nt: TGTGCCAGCAGCCTTAAGACAGGGAGCAATCAGCCCCAGCATTTT
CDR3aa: CASSLKTGSNQPQHF

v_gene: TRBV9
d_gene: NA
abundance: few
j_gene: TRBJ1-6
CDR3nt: TGTGCCAGCAGCGCCAGACGCTCCGGAGCCCTCCACTTT
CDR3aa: CASSARRSGALHF

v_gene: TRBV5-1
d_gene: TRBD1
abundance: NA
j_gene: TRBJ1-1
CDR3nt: TGCGCCAGCAGCCCCCGGACAGGGGGAGAGAACACTGAAGCTTTCTTT
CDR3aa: CASSPRTGGENTEAFF

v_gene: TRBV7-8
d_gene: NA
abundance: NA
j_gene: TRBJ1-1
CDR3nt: TGTGCCAGCAGCGTACAGGGAACTGAAGCTTTCTTT
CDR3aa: CASSVQGTEAFF

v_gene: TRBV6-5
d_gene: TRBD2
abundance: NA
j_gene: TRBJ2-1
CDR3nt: TGTGCCAGCAGGGGGACTAGCGGGGGGGTTTGGGAGCAGTTCTTC
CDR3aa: CASRGTSGGVWEQFF

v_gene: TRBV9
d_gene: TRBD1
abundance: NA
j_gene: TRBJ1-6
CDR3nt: TGTGCCAGCAGCGGTCCCTCCCAAAGACAGGGTCTGGATTGGGCCCTCCACTTT
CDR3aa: CASSGPSQRQGLDWALHF

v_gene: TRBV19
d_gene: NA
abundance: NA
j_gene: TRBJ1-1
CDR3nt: TGTGCCAGTAGGATAGGTGAACTCCCGAACACTGAAGCTTTCTTT
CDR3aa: CASRIGELPNTEAFF

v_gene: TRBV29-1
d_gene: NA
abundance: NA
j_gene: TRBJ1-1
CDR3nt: TGCAGCGTCTCAGAGGAAGGGGACACTGAAGCTTTCTTT
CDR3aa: CSVSEEGDTEAFF

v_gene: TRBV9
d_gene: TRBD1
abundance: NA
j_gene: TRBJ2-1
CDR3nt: TGTGCCAGCAGCGTAGGGACAGGGGGATACAATGAGCAGTTCTTC
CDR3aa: CASSVGTGGYNEQFF

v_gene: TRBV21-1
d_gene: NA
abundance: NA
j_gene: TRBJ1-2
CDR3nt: TGTGCCAGCAGCAAAAAGAAGCTGAGGGCCAGTTCGATCTATGGCTACACCTTC
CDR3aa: CASSKKKLRASSIYGYTF

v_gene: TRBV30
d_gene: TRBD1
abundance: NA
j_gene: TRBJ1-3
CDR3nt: TGTGCCTGGGACAGGGGGAAGGTAAACACCATATATTTT
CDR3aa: CAWDRGKVNTIYF

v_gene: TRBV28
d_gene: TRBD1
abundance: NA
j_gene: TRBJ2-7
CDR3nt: TGTGCCAGCAGCCCCGACAGGGGGCACTACGAGCAGTACTTC
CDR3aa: CASSPDRGHYEQYF

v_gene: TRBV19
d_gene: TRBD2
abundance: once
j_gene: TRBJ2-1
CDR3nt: TGTGCCAGTAGTATGACTAGCGGGGGGGCAGGGCCGGCCAATGAGCAGTTCTTC
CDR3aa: CASSMTSGGAGPANEQFF

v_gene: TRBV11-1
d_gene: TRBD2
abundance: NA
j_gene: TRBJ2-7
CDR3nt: TGTGCCAGCAGCTTAAGACTAGCGAGCGAGCAGTACTTC
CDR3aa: CASSLRLASEQYF

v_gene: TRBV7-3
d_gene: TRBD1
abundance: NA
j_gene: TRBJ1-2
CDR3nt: TGTGCCAGCAGCCTCATGAGGACAGGGGCTCATGGCTACACCTTC
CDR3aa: CASSLMRTGAHGYTF

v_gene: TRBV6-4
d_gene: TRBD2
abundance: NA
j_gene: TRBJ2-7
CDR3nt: TGTGCCCGTCGGGGGGACCCCTACGAGCAGTACTTC
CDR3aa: CARRGDPYEQYF

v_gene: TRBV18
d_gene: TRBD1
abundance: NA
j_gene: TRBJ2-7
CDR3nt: TGTGCCAGCTCACTAGGCGGACAGGCCTCCTACGAGCAGTACTTC
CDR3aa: CASSLGGQASYEQYF

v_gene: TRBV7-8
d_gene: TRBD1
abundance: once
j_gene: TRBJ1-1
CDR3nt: TGTGCCAGCAGCCCGGTGGAACAGGGGCGAGAAGCTTTCTTT
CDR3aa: CASSPVEQGREAFF

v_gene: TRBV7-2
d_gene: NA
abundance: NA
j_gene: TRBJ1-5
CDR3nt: TGTGCCAGCAGCTTATTTGGAGGGGAAGGGAATCAGCCCCAGCATTTT
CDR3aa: CASSLFGGEGNQPQHF

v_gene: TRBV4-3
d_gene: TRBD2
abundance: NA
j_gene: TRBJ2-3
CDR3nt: TGCGCCAGCAGCCCGCGGGGGGCGGGCACAGATACGCAGTATTTT
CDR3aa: CASSPRGAGTDTQYF

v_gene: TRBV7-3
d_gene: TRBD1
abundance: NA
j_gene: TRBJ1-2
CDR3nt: TGTGCCAGCAGCTTAAATGGGGACAGTGGCTACACCTTC
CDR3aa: CASSLNGDSGYTF

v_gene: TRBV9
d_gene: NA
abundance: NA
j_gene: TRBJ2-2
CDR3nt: TGTGCCAGCAGCGTAGACCAGGGGGGAACCGGGGAGCTGTTTTTT
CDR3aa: CASSVDQGGTGELFF

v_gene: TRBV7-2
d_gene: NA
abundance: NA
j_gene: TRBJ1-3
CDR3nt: TGTGCCAGCAGCGCCCTCGTGGGCCAGGATCTTGGAAACACCATATATTTT
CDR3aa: CASSALVGQDLGNTIYF

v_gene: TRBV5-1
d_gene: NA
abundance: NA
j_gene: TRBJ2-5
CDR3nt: TGCGCCAGCAGCTTGCGCCCGGGTGGGGAGACCCAGTACTTC
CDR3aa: CASSLRPGGETQYF

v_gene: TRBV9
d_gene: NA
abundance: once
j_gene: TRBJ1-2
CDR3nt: TGTGCCAGCAGCGTAGGAGACTATGGCTACACCTTC
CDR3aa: CASSVGDYGYTF

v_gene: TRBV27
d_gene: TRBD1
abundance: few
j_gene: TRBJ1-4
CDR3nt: TGTGCCAGCAGTTTACCCGGACAGGGCAAGTTGGGAAAACTGTTTTTT
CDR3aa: CASSLPGQGKLGKLFF

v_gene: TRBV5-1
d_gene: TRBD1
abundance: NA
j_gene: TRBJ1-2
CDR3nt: TGCGCCAGCAGCCTGGGACAGGGACGTGGCTACACCTTC
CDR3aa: CASSLGQGRGYTF

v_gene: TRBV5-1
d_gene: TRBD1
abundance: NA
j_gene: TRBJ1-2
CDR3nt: TGCGCCAGCAGCTCCGGGACAGGCCTTAACTATGGCTACACCTTC
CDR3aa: CASSSGTGLNYGYTF

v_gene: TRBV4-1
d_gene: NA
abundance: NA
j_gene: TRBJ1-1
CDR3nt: TGCGCCAGTCGCCGTTTAGGGGAGGACACTGAAGCTTTCTTT
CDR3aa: CASRRLGEDTEAFF

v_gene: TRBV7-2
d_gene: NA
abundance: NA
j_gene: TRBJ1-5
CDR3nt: TGTGCCAGCAGCTCCCTGTCTCTGGATAGCCAGCCCCAGCATTTT
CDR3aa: CASSSLSLDSQPQHF

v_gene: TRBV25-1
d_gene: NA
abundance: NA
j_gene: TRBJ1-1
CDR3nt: TGTGCCAGCAGTGACCCGAACGGGCAGGGTGAAGCTTTCTTT
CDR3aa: CASSDPNGQGEAFF

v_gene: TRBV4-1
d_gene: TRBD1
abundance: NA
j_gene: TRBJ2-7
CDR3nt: TGCGCCAGCAGCCCCCGGACAGGGAACTACGAGCAGTACTTC
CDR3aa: CASSPRTGNYEQYF

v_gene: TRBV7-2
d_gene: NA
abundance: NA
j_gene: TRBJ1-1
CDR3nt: TGTGCCAGCAGCTTGGGGGGAACAGCTGAAGCTTTCTTT
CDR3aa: CASSLGGTAEAFF

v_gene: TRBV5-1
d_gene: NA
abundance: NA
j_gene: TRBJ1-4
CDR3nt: TGCGCCAGCAGCACGGAGGGGAGAACTAATGAAAAACTGTTTTTT
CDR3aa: CASSTEGRTNEKLFF

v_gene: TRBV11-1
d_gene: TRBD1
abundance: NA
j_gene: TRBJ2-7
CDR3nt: TGTGCCAGCAGCTCCACAGGGGCCCTCCGAGCATCCGACTATGAGCAGTACTTC
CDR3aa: CASSSTGALRASDYEQYF

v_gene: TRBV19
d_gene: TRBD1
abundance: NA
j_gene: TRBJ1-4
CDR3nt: TGTGCCAGTAGTGCCCCGGGACAGGGGCGAATAAATGAAAAACTGTTTTTT
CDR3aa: CASSAPGQGRINEKLFF

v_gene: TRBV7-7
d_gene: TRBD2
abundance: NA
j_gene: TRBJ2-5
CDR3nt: TGTGCTAGCAGCTCGACTAGCGGGGGGGTTTGGGAGACCCAGTACTTC
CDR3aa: CASSSTSGGVWETQYF

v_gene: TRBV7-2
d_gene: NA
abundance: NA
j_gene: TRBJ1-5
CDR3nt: TGTGCCAGCAGCTGGGGGGATCAGCCCCAGCATTTT
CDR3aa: CASSWGDQPQHF

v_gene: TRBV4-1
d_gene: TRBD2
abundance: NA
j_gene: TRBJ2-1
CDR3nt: TGCGCCAGCAGCGGACTAGCGCCATACAATGAGCAGTTCTTC
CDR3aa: CASSGLAPYNEQFF

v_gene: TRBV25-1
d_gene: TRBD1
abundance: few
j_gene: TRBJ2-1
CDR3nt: TGTGCCAGCACCGGGACAGGGAACAATGAGCAGTTCTTC
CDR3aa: CASTGTGNNEQFF

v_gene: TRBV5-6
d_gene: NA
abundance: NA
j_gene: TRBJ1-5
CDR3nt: TGTGCCAGCAGCTTGGGCGAGGGCAATCAGCCCCAGCATTTT
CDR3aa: CASSLGEGNQPQHF

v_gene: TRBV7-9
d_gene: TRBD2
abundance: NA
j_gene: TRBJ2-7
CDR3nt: TGTGCCAGCAGCTTGTCTAGCGGGGGGACCTACGAGCAGTACTTC
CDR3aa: CASSLSSGGTYEQYF

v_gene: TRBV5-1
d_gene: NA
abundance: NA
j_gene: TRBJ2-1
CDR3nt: TGCGCCAGCAGCTTGGGTCTTAGCGCTAGCTCCTACAATGAGCAGTTCTTC
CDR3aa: CASSLGLSASSYNEQFF

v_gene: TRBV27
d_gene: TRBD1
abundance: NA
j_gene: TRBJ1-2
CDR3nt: TGTGCCAGCAGTTTATCGGGGACAGGGAGCTGGCGCTACACCTTC
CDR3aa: CASSLSGTGSWRYTF

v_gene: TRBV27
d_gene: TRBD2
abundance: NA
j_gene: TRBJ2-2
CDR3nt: TGTGCCAGCCGTTTTATAGGGAGGGTAGCGCTGACCGGGGAGCTGTTTTTT
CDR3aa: CASRFIGRVALTGELFF

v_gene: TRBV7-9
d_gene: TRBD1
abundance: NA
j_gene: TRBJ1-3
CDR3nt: TGTGCCAGCAGCGACCGTCCGGGACAGCCTACCTTTGGAAACACCATATATTTT
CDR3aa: CASSDRPGQPTFGNTIYF

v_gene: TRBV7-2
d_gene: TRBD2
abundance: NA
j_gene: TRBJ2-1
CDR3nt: TGTGCCAGCAGGGGGAGCGGGGGGGTCGGGGATGAGCAGTTCTTC
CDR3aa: CASRGSGGVGDEQFF